This T cell receptor (beta chain) was recovered during a study of CD8 T cells in ankylosing spondylitis. Findings of the study overall: Seemingly characteristic of ankylosing spondylitis blood was a TCR beta motif consisting of fewer than 10 highly homologous variants.

For TCR beta, libraries came from quantitative 5'-RACE with molecular barcodes. MiXCR, run by TCRdb on the 5' RACE reads, gives a single entry per CDR3 protein. There are about 540,000 distinct CDR3 sequences in the sample; about 13% occur only once, and nearly 7% lies in the top ten. This clonotype was detected only a few times. Its antigen remains unidentified. Trimming at V came to 5 bases and at J to 2 bases, leaving 3 bases not matched to a gene. The CDR3 is made up of 15 amino acids. From germline, CDR1 is SGHVS and CDR2 FNYEAQ. The V and J genes are TRBV7-6 and TRBJ1-4, with 9 bases fitting TRBD1. The sequencing input was blood, either unsorted or a sorted T cell fraction (not recorded which). The receptor's source is a male donor with ankylosing spondylitis. DNA of the CDR3: TGTGCCAGCAGCCTCGGGACAGGGACTAATGAAAAACTGTTTTTT. Translated: CASSLGTGTNEKLFF. The whole variable domain, remainder taken from reference TRBV7-6 and TRBJ1-4, is GAGVSQSPRYKVTKRGQDVALRCDPISGHVSLYWYRQALGQGPEFLTYFNYEAQQDKSGLPNDRFSAERPEGSISTLTIQRTEQRDSAMYRCASSLGTGTNEKLFFGSGTQLSVL.